This TCR beta chain comes out of a study of pediatric ulcerative colitis. During colonoscopy, one to two rectal pinch biopsies were collected. Notes on this clone: Its antigen remains unknown.

Only in-frame clones appear in the TCRdb table, and some are missing; sequencing was by immunoSEQ multiplex PCR. The profile shows 40,000 to 55,000 clones, around 78% of them singletons. General study findings and limits: Acute severe colitis showed lower rectal diversity from clonal expansions. A couple of rectal clonotypes were found only in ulcerative colitis patients, all of them.

The ends lost 2 bases at V and 0 bases at J; junction bases unmatched: 5. Germline loops: CDR1 SGHDT, CDR2 YYEEEE. The CDR3 spans 18 residues. Sequencing was done on a sample of gut tissue. This chain joins TRBV5-6 and TRBJ2-3; 14 nucleotides line up with TRBD2. The receptor comes from a girl between 5 and 17 years old with moderate ulcerative colitis. CDR3 loop: CASSLWTSGGSSTDTQYF. The DNA of the CDR3 is TGTGCCAGCAGCTTATGGACTAGCGGGGGGTCGAGCACAGATACGCAGTATTTT.